The rows below give T cell receptor beta chains drawn from one sample of a study of T cells in Graves' hyperthyroidism and ophthalmopathy. TCRdb re-analysed the multiplex PCR reads in MiXCR, keeping a single row per CDR3 protein. The sample includes approximately 590,000 distinct CDR3 sequences, about 15% of them seen just once. Material for sequencing was blood. The source of these receptors is a woman aged 25 to 39 with Graves' hyperthyroidism. The CDR3 runs from the conserved cysteine through the conserved F or W. A D gene is named only where the DNA matches it firmly. Size is stated for part of the rows, as once, few or many counts, or as a class when the clone is expanded.

cdr3_length,clone_size,d_call,v_call,j_call,cdr3_nt,cdr3_aa
13,many,TRBD2,TRBV6-2/TRBV6-3,TRBJ2-1,TGTGCCAGCAGTTACCCGGCGGGAGTCGGGCAGTTCTTC,CASSYPAGVGQFF
14,-,TRBD1,TRBV5-6,TRBJ2-7,TGTGCCAGCAGCCCTTCAGGGACAGTGTTCGAGCAGTACTTC,CASSPSGTVFEQYF
14,-,-,TRBV7-8,TRBJ1-1,TGTGCCAGCAGCTTAGCGCTTACGGGAAATCTGATGATCTTT,CASSLALTGNLMIF
14,many,-,TRBV7-2,TRBJ2-7,TGTGCCAGCAGCTTAGGGGCAAGGGGCTACGAGCAGTACTTC,CASSLGARGYEQYF
15,-,TRBD2,TRBV6-5,TRBJ2-7,TGTGCCAGCAGTTCCCAAGCGGGAGGGCTTTACGAGCAGTACTTC,CASSSQAGGLYEQYF
14,-,-,TRBV7-9,TRBJ2-5,TGTGCCAGCAGCCAACAGGGGGGGACGGAGACCCAGTACTTC,CASSQQGGTETQYF
14,many,-,TRBV7-9,TRBJ2-1,TGTGCCAGCAGCTCGGAAAGGGACTACAATGAGCAGTTCTTC,CASSSERDYNEQFF
14,-,-,TRBV19,TRBJ1-4,TGTGCCAGTACCAGGACGGCAACTAATGAAAAACTGTTTTTT,CASTRTATNEKLFF
15,many,TRBD1,TRBV27,TRBJ1-3,TGTGCCAGCCAGGGACAGGGAGGACCTGGAAACACCATATATTTT,CASQGQGGPGNTIYF
17,-,TRBD2,TRBV7-2,TRBJ2-7,TGTGCCAGCAGCTTAAGTCACGGTCCGACTAGCGTCTACGGGCAGTACTTC,CASSLSHGPTSVYGQYF
15,-,TRBD2,TRBV29-1,TRBJ2-3,TGCAGCGTTGGACTTGCGGGAGGGAGCACAGATACGCAGTATTTT,CSVGLAGGSTDTQYF
16,-,TRBD2,TRBV6-2/TRBV6-3,TRBJ2-3,TGTGCCAGCAGTCACGTGGGACTAGTGGGGAGCGATACGCAGTATTTT,CASSHVGLVGSDTQYF
13,-,-,TRBV4-1,TRBJ2-7,TGCGCCAGCAGCAACGACGGCCGATACGAGCAGTACTTC,CASSNDGRYEQYF
15,many,TRBD1,TRBV28,TRBJ2-3,TGTGCCAGCAGTAACCGGGACAGGGGGCCCGATACGCAGTATTTT,CASSNRDRGPDTQYF
12,few,-,TRBV6-1,TRBJ2-1,TGTGCCAGCAGTGTGTTCTACAATGAGCAGTTCTTC,CASSVFYNEQFF
14,many,-,TRBV2,TRBJ2-7,TGTGCCAGCAGTGAAGCCCAGGGGGGCTACGAGCAGTACTTC,CASSEAQGGYEQYF
14,-,TRBD1,TRBV19,TRBJ1-5,TGTGCCAGTAGTCCCGGGACAGTCGGACAGCCCCAGCATTTT,CASSPGTVGQPQHF
16,-,-,TRBV15,TRBJ1-1,TGTGCCACCAGCAGATTTGGGAAAGGGCGGAACACTGAAGCTTTCTTT,CATSRFGKGRNTEAFF
15,many,-,TRBV5-6,TRBJ2-5,TGTGCCAGCAGCTTAAGGACAGCCCCGATAGAGACCCAGTACTTC,CASSLRTAPIETQYF
13,many,-,TRBV20-1,TRBJ2-4,TGCAGTGCAGGGGGGGGGTTCAAAAACATTCAGTACTTC,CSAGGGFKNIQYF
14,many,-,TRBV6-6,TRBJ2-7,TGTGCCAGCAGTTACTCTGGCGCCGTCTACGAGCAGTACTTC,CASSYSGAVYEQYF
14,many,TRBD2,TRBV5-1,TRBJ2-1,TGCGCCAGCAGCTGGGAGGGCCGGGGGGATGAGCAGTTCTTC,CASSWEGRGDEQFF
13,many,TRBD1,TRBV30,TRBJ1-4,TGTGCCTGGAATCGAGGGGGCAATGAAAAACTGTTTTTT,CAWNRGGNEKLFF
15,-,-,TRBV28,TRBJ1-1,TGTGCCAGCAGCCCCCCGAGGACGATGGGCACTGAAGCTTTCTTT,CASSPPRTMGTEAFF
15,few,-,TRBV19,TRBJ1-1,TGTGCCAGTAGGCCCAACGGAGCCGGAAACACTGAAGCTTTCTTT,CASRPNGAGNTEAFF
15,many,-,TRBV6-1,TRBJ2-7,TGTGCCAGCAGTGAAGAGGGGGACTACTCCTACGAGCAGTACTTC,CASSEEGDYSYEQYF
14,few,-,TRBV20-1,TRBJ1-4,TGCAGTGCTACCGGGGAGTCAACTAATGAAAAACTGTTTTTT,CSATGESTNEKLFF
15,few,-,TRBV5-5,TRBJ2-1,TGTGCCAGCAGCTCCTATGGGGACTCCTACAATGAGCAGTTCTTC,CASSSYGDSYNEQFF
14,few,-,TRBV6-1,TRBJ1-1,TGTGCCAGCAGTGGTGGACACCAGAACACTGAAGCTTTCTTT,CASSGGHQNTEAFF
15,many,-,TRBV7-9,TRBJ2-7,TGTGCCAGCAGTCGCTCCGGGACGAGCTCCTACGAGCAGTACTTC,CASSRSGTSSYEQYF
14,few,-,TRBV12-3/TRBV12-4,TRBJ1-3,TGTGCCAGCAGTTTCAGTACGGCTGGAAACACCATATATTTT,CASSFSTAGNTIYF
14,-,-,TRBV4-3,TRBJ2-5,TGCGCCAGCAGCCAAGCTGGGACCCAAGAGACCCAGTACTTC,CASSQAGTQETQYF
15,few,-,TRBV20-1,TRBJ1-2,TGCAGTGCAGGGGATGGCACCGACACTAACTATGGCTACACCTTC,CSAGDGTDTNYGYTF
16,many,TRBD2,TRBV15,TRBJ2-7,TGTGCCACCAGCAGAGAGTCACTAGCGGGAGTCTACGAGCAGTACTTC,CATSRESLAGVYEQYF